This T cell receptor (beta chain) was observed in a study of blood T cell repertoires in COVID-19. The wider study: The analysed material was cDNA or gDNA that came from T cells, B-cell-depleted T cells, or PBMCs.

Clones were read by immunoSEQ multiplex PCR, and TCRdb kept only the in-frame ones, dropping some. The table includes some 150,000 clones, around nine tenths detected once. Material: peripheral blood. The origin of this receptor is a human donor in a cohort sampled during active COVID-19.

CDR3 nucleotide sequence: TGTGCCAGCAGCCGAACAGGGGTGCGGGGGGACTACAATGAGCAGTTCTTC. Amino acid sequence: CASSRTGVRGDYNEQFF. The chain employs TRBV9 and TRBJ2-1; tentatively, D is TRBD2 (8 bases). CDR1 is SGDLS and CDR2 is YYNGEE in the germline V gene. The germline V and J ends were trimmed by 4 bases and 3 bases, with 20 bases remaining between them. CDR3 length equals 17 residues.